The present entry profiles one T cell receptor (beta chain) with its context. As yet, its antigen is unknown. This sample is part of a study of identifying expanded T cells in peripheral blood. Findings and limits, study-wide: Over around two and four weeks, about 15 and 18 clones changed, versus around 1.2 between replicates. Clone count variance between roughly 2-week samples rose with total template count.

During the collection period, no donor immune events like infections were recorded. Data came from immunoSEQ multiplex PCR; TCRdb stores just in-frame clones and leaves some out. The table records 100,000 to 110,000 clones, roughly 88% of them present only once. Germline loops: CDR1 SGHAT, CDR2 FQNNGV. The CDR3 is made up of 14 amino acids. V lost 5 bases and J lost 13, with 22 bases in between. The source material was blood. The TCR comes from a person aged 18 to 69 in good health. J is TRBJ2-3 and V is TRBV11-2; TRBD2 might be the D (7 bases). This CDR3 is CASSPHGGRGLEYF. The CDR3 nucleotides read TGTGCCAGCAGCCCCCATGGGGGGCGGGGGCTAGAGTATTTT.